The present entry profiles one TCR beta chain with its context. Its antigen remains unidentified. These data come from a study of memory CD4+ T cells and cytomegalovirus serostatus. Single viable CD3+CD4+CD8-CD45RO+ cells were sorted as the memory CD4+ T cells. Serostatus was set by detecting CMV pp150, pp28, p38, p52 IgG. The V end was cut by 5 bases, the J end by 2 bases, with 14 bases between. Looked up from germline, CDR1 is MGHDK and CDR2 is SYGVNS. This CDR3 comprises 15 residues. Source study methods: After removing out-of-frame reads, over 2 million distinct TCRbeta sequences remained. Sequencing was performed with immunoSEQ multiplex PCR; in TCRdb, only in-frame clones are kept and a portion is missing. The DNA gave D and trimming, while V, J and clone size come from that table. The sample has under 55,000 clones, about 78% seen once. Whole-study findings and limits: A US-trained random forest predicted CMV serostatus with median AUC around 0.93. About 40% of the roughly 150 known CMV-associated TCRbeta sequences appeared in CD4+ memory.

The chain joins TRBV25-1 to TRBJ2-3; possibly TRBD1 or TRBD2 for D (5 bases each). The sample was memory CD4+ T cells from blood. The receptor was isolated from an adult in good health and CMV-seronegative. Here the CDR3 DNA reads TGTGCCAGCAGTTCCAGGGAGAGGGTCACAGATACGCAGTATTTT. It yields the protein CASSSRERVTDTQYF. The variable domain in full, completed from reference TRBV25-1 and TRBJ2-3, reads EADIYQTPRYLVIGTGKKITLECSQTMGHDKMYWYQQDPGMELHLIHYSYGVNSTEKGDLSSESTVSRIRTEHFPLTLESARPSHTSQYLCASSSRERVTDTQYFGPGTRLTVL.